This T cell receptor beta chain derives from a study of identical twins. Broader study findings: For out-of-frame alpha sequences shared by twins, low generation probability was in excess. Clonotypes of the beta chain that were abundant in cord blood carried fewer insertions (memory repertoires showed none).

TCRdb used MiXCR to reprocess the 5' RACE reads, holding one entry per CDR3 protein. The table lists fewer than 500,000 distinct CDR3 sequences, 14% of them singletons, with approximately 0.9% in the top ten. There are 14 residues in the CDR3. The V end was cut by 5 bases, the J end by 0 bases, with 11 bases between. This clonotype was counted many times. Its antigen remains unidentified. These same records also appear under a second study, on yellow fever vaccine responses in identical twins. That report notes: Among the twins, the vaccine T cell response reportedly seemed partly convergent and partly personalized.

Input material: CD4+ T cells sorted from blood. The genes are TRBV12-3 or TRBV12-4 and TRBJ2-7; weak D call: TRBD1 (5 bases). The source is a woman younger than 35 in good health. The CDR3 region is CASSASQVSYEQYF. Here the CDR3 DNA reads TGTGCCAGCAGTGCCTCACAGGTCTCCTACGAGCAGTACTTC.